These T cell receptor beta chains were read from a single sample in a study of shared clonotypes between healthy human individuals. Sequencing used immunoSEQ multiplex PCR; TCRdb keeps in-frame clones, though not all of them. Of roughly 1,500,000 clones listed, just under 99% were seen once; the top ten hold 0.36%. Sequenced sample: naive CD4+ T cells sorted from blood. All receptors come from a man in his thirties or forties in good health. Both conserved end residues are part of each CDR3. The D gene is left open where the match is weak. Not every row has a clone size; where given, it reads once, few, many or a size class.

D | J | V | size | CDR3 | DNA
NA | TRBJ1-5 | TRBV30 | NA | CAWSVRTGPQPQHF | TGTGCCTGGAGTGTACGAACCGGCCCTCAGCCCCAGCATTTT
NA | TRBJ2-7 | TRBV10-3 | NA | CAISEFERGTYEQYF | TGTGCCATCAGTGAGTTCGAAAGGGGAACCTACGAGCAGTACTTC
TRBD2 | TRBJ2-7 | TRBV6-6 | NA | CATQVSSGSYEQYF | TGTGCCACCCAGGTTTCTAGCGGGAGTTACGAGCAGTACTTC
TRBD2 | TRBJ2-2 | TRBV9 | NA | CASSVRPGLEELFF | TGTGCCAGCAGCGTTCGTCCGGGACTAGAAGAGCTGTTTTTT
TRBD2 | TRBJ2-1 | TRBV11-3 | NA | CASSLAGTSVTNEQFF | TGTGCCAGCAGCTTAGCTGGGACTAGCGTGACGAATGAGCAGTTCTTC
NA | TRBJ2-2 | TRBV6-6 | NA | CASSFFRGRELFF | TGTGCCAGCAGTTTCTTCAGGGGTCGGGAGCTGTTTTTT
TRBD1 | TRBJ1-1 | TRBV10-3 | NA | CATRYGTDTEAFF | TGTGCCACCCGATACGGGACAGACACTGAAGCTTTCTTT
NA | TRBJ2-2 | TRBV6-5 | NA | CASSYSTRTGELFF | TGTGCCAGCAGTTACTCGACTCGCACCGGGGAGCTGTTTTTT
NA | TRBJ2-1 | TRBV21-1 | NA | CASAIGGRTKREFYNEQFF | TGTGCCAGCGCCATAGGGGGGCGTACTAAGCGGGAGTTCTACAATGAGCAGTTCTTC
NA | TRBJ2-3 | TRBV9 | NA | CASSVAGTSTDTQYF | TGTGCCAGCAGCGTTGCCGGGACTAGCACAGATACGCAGTATTTT
TRBD1 | TRBJ2-1 | TRBV5-4 | NA | CASSGTENNEQFF | TGTGCCAGCAGCGGGACAGAAAACAATGAGCAGTTCTTC
NA | TRBJ2-5 | TRBV27 | NA | CASSLRSGLTQYF | TGTGCCAGCAGTTTAAGGTCCGGCCTAACCCAGTACTTC
NA | TRBJ2-1 | TRBV5-1 | NA | CASSLGVGEQFF | TGCGCCAGCAGCCTGGGGGTGGGTGAGCAGTTCTTC
NA | TRBJ2-1 | TRBV28 | NA | CASSFFGQNYNEQFF | TGTGCCAGCAGTTTTTTCGGACAGAACTACAATGAGCAGTTCTTC
NA | TRBJ1-3 | TRBV18 | NA | CASSPAAYSGNTIYF | TGTGCCAGCTCACCGGCCGCATACTCTGGAAACACCATATATTTT
TRBD1 | TRBJ1-1 | TRBV11-2 | NA | CASRSLHRGNTEAFF | TGTGCCAGCAGATCACTCCACAGGGGGAACACTGAAGCTTTCTTT
NA | TRBJ2-3 | TRBV6-4 | NA | CASSDLTRGTQYF | TGTGCCAGCAGTGACTTGACTCGAGGTACGCAGTATTTT
TRBD2 | TRBJ2-3 | TRBV6-1 | NA | CASSGLAGGPKDPDTQYF | TGTGCCAGCAGTGGACTAGCGGGAGGGCCTAAGGACCCAGATACGCAGTATTTT
NA | TRBJ2-4 | TRBV29-1 | NA | CSVEGGGNIQYF | TGCAGCGTCGAGGGGGGTGGAAACATTCAGTACTTC
TRBD1 | TRBJ2-5 | TRBV9 | NA | CASSGTGGETQYF | TGTGCCAGCAGCGGTACAGGGGGAGAGACCCAGTACTTC
TRBD1 | TRBJ1-1 | TRBV5-1 | NA | CASSPRGEVNTEAFF | TGCGCCAGCAGCCCCAGGGGGGAGGTGAACACTGAAGCTTTCTTT
NA | TRBJ2-3 | TRBV7-2 | NA | CASSVTAGRTDTQYF | TGTGCCAGCAGCGTAACCGCGGGTCGCACAGATACGCAGTATTTT
NA | TRBJ2-1 | TRBV7-6 | once | CASSLVGVNEQFF | TGTGCCAGCAGCCTCGTCGGGGTCAATGAGCAGTTCTTC
NA | TRBJ2-1 | TRBV9 | NA | CAGSAPTRWNEQFF | TGTGCCGGCAGCGCACCGACTAGATGGAATGAGCAGTTCTTC
TRBD2 | TRBJ2-3 | TRBV7-3 | NA | CASSLTLERELQYF | TGTGCCAGCAGCTTAACTCTGGAGCGGGAGTTGCAGTATTTT
NA | TRBJ2-7 | TRBV28 | NA | CASSLLWSSYEQYF | TGTGCCAGCAGTTTATTATGGAGCTCCTACGAGCAGTACTTC
NA | TRBJ2-1 | TRBV7-2 | NA | CASSLGVGSSYNEQFF | TGTGCCAGCAGCTTAGGGGTCGGGAGCTCCTACAATGAGCAGTTCTTC
NA | TRBJ2-7 | TRBV7-9 | NA | CASSLDGAGASYEQYF | TGTGCCAGCAGCTTAGATGGCGCGGGGGCCTCCTACGAGCAGTACTTC
TRBD1 | TRBJ1-1 | TRBV5-1 | NA | CASSLARDSYLNTEAFF | TGCGCCAGCAGCTTGGCCCGGGACAGCTACTTGAACACTGAAGCTTTCTTT
NA | TRBJ1-1 | TRBV29-1 | NA | CSVEGRLNTEAFF | TGCAGCGTTGAGGGTCGATTGAACACTGAAGCTTTCTTT
NA | TRBJ2-7 | TRBV6-1 | once | CASKEWTSSYEQYF | TGTGCCAGCAAGGAATGGACATCGTCCTACGAGCAGTACTTC
NA | TRBJ1-1 | TRBV28 | NA | CASSSTGPNTEAFF | TGTGCCAGCAGCTCAACAGGGCCGAACACTGAAGCTTTCTTT
TRBD1 | TRBJ2-3 | TRBV18 | NA | CASSTDRANTDTQYF | TGTGCCAGCTCAACAGACAGGGCCAACACAGATACGCAGTATTTT
NA | TRBJ2-1 | TRBV7-2 | once | CASSPGNEQFF | TGTGCCAGCAGCCCCGGGAATGAGCAGTTCTTC
NA | TRBJ2-1 | TRBV7-2 | NA | CASSPPANEQFF | TGTGCCAGCAGCCCCCCCGCCAATGAGCAGTTCTTC
NA | TRBJ2-7 | TRBV5-1 | NA | CASSVSGPYEQYF | TGCGCCAGCAGCGTGAGCGGCCCCTACGAGCAGTACTTC
NA | TRBJ2-5 | TRBV6-5 | NA | CASSPGRGDQETQYF | TGTGCCAGCAGTCCCGGACGGGGCGACCAAGAGACCCAGTACTTC
NA | TRBJ2-1 | TRBV5-1 | NA | CASSLVAPNNEQFF | TGCGCCAGCAGCTTGGTGGCGCCCAACAATGAGCAGTTCTTC
TRBD2 | TRBJ2-2 | TRBV7-3 | NA | CASSLTSGSTGELFF | TGTGCCAGCAGCTTAACTAGCGGGAGTACCGGGGAGCTGTTTTTT
NA | TRBJ1-1 | TRBV7-3 | NA | CASSTTVDTEAFF | TGTGCCAGCAGCACGACCGTAGACACTGAAGCTTTCTTT
NA | TRBJ2-7 | TRBV5-6 | once | CASTWGGGSSTEQYF | TGTGCCAGCACCTGGGGGGGCGGGTCGTCAACCGAGCAGTACTTC